The clone carrying this TCR beta chain appeared a few times. Its antigen is not known. According to the study, TCR beta libraries were built with iRepertoire HTBI primers and CDR3-region Arm-PCR. From the multiplex PCR reads, TCRdb called clonotypes with MiXCR, one entry per CDR3 protein. The table includes around 450,000 distinct CDR3 sequences, about a fifth detected once. These data are taken from a study of regulatory T cells in long-lasting Graves disease. Specified time point: persistent/refractory GD, antithyroid drugs over 5 years with positive TRAb. RNA isolated from PBMCs was used to make the TCR library. V was cut by 6 bases and J by 2 bases, with 26 bases left in between. Germline values: CDR1 MDHEN, CDR2 SYDVKM. There are 19 residues in the CDR3. Study-wide points: Small numbers of samples may have cut accuracy. Patients with persistent disease shared 2,741 public clonotypes, outpacing the roughly 870 shared by new patients.

The starting material was peripheral blood mononuclear cells (PBMCs), obtained when the disease was refractory, from a patient treated with antithyroid drugs. This sequence originates from a female donor with Graves disease. The V and J genes are TRBV28 and TRBJ2-4; D perhaps matches TRBD2 (7 bases). The CDR3 protein is CASSPSRIRGGVSKNIQYF. The CDR3 region has the DNA TGTGCCAGCAGCCCCAGCCGAATTAGGGGGGGCGTTTCCAAAAACATTCAGTACTTC.